Presented here are 22 T cell receptor beta chains from one specimen sequenced in a study of T cells after posttransplantation cyclophosphamide (dated by TCRdb to about 2016). The method behind the library was the immunoSEQ multiplex PCR assay. The table was pulled from immuneACCESS by TCRdb, which kept in-frame rearrangements only. Such tables lose some clones; where checked, under half of the loss comes from unresolved V genes, and the rest has no known cause. Present in this sample are tens of thousands of clones, about 83% of which were seen just once. 6.3% of the sample goes to the ten largest clones. The source material was PBMCs. The source is a woman aged 60-75 years with a blood cancer, CMV-positive, and with a related stem cell donor.

For the CDR3, the DNA is TGTGCCAGTAATGACAGGGGCTATGGCTACACCTTC. This sequence encodes CASNDRGYGYTF. The V and J genes are TRBV19 and TRBJ1-2, with 8 bases fitting TRBD1. Germline-derived CDR1 and CDR2 are LNHDA and SQIVND (reference sequence). Trimming took 7 bases from V and 4 from J; bases not matched to a gene: 2. The CDR3 has 12 amino acids.

A single count supports this clone. J is TRBJ2-1 and V is TRBV5-4, with TRBD2 matching 10 bases. Germline V gene lookup returns CDR1 SGHNT and CDR2 YYREEE (reference sequence). This CDR3 comprises 15 residues. V lost 0 bases, J lost 8 bases, and 5 bases stayed unmatched. In DNA form, the CDR3 reads TGTGCCAGCAGCTTGGCTAGCGGGAGAGGAGATGAGCAGTTCTTC. Amino acids: CASSLASGRGDEQFF.

The chain employs TRBV6-5 and TRBJ2-5, with 7 bases lining up with TRBD2. This CDR3 is 11 amino acids long. The V gene end was trimmed by 8 bases and the J gene end by 7 bases; junction bases not matched to a gene: 4. Looked up from germline, CDR1 is MNHEY and CDR2 is SVGAGI. CDR3 protein: CASRLAGTQYF. Written as DNA, the CDR3 is TGTGCCAGCCGACTAGCCGGGACCCAGTACTTC.

The V and J genes are TRBV7-2 and TRBJ2-5, with 7 bases lining up with TRBD2. The CDR3 is 16 residues long. CDR1 and CDR2 (germline): SGHTA, FQGNSA. With 6 bases clipped from V and 2 bases from J, the junction kept 12 bases outside the gene matches. Here the CDR3 DNA reads TGTGCCAGCAGTACCAATCCGGTGGGGGGGCAAGAGACCCAGTACTTC. It codes for CASSTNPVGGQETQYF. Using reference TRBV7-2 and TRBJ2-5 for the parts outside the CDR3, the full variable domain is GAGVSQSPSNKVTEKGKDVELRCDPISGHTALYWYRQSLGQGLEFLIYFQGNSAPDKSGLPSDRFSAERTGGSVSTLTIQRTQQEDSAVYLCASSTNPVGGQETQYFGPGTRLLVL.

The chain combines TRBV2 with TRBJ2-3, with TRBD2 matching over 11 bases. V gave up 8 bases and J gave up 3 bases; unmatched junction bases: 7. Germline V gives CDR1 SNHLY, CDR2 FYNNEI. CDR3 length: 15 residues. The chain's CDR3 is CASSETSGITDTQYF. The CDR3 coding sequence is TGTGCCAGCTCGGAGACTAGCGGGATTACAGATACGCAGTATTTT.

This chain connects TRBV6-6 to TRBJ1-3, with D perhaps TRBD1 (5 bases). Trimming pared 7 bases from V and 6 bases from J, leaving 10 bases between. CDR1 and CDR2 from the germline V gene are MNHNY and SVGAGI (reference sequence). The length of the CDR3 is 12 residues. In DNA, the CDR3 is TGTGCCAGCACAAAAGGGGAAAACACCATATATTTT. Its translation is CASTKGENTIYF.

The gene calls are TRBV5-1 and TRBJ2-7; D may be TRBD2 (6 bases). Trimming took off 7 bases at V and 1 base at J, with 15 bases between the two ends. Germline V CDR1 and CDR2: SGHRS, YFSETQ. This CDR3 comprises 14 residues. CDR3 protein: CASGPGGLSYEQYF. In nucleotides, the CDR3 is TGCGCCAGCGGCCCTGGGGGACTTTCCTACGAGCAGTACTTC.

This clone has a single count. This chain connects TRBV5-4 to TRBJ1-2; D uncertain. The germline CDR1 and CDR2 sequences are SGHNT and YYREEE (reference sequence). V lost 4 bases to trimming and J lost 4 bases, with 14 bases between them. This CDR3 is 14 amino acids long. CDR3 region: CASSPTSGSYGYTF. CDR3 nucleotides: TGTGCCAGCAGCCCTACTTCGGGATCCTATGGCTACACCTTC. Based on the CDR3 plus reference TRBV5-4 and TRBJ1-2, the full variable domain is ETGVTQSPTHLIKTRGQQVTLRCSSQSGHNTVSWYQQALGQGPQFIFQYYREEENGRGNFPPRFSGLQFPNYSSELNVNALELDDSALYLCASSPTSGSYGYTFGSGTRLTVV.

The V gene is TRBV5-1, the J gene TRBJ2-5; D perhaps matches TRBD1 (6 bases). This CDR3 has 17 residues. Per germline, CDR1 SGHRS and CDR2 YFSETQ. V dropped 4 bases and J dropped 1 base, with 20 bases sitting between them. This CDR3 is CASSRPRDKKFQETQYF. CDR3 in DNA: TGCGCCAGCAGCCGACCCCGGGACAAAAAATTCCAAGAGACCCAGTACTTC. The whole variable domain, filled in from reference TRBV5-1 and TRBJ2-5, reads KAGVTQTPRYLIKTRGQQVTLSCSPISGHRSVSWYQQTPGQGLQFLFEYFSETQRNKGNFPGRFSGRQFSNSRSEMNVSTLELGDSALYLCASSRPRDKKFQETQYFGPGTRLLVL.

The chain has TRBV30 and TRBJ1-4; 9 nucleotides agree with TRBD1. Germline assignment: CDR1 GTSNPN and CDR2 SVGIG (reference sequence). This CDR3 region has 18 residues. Trimming took 1 base from V and 0 from J; bases not matched to a gene: 9. CDR3 loop: CAWSGYGTGTTTNEKLFF. The CDR3 DNA reads as TGTGCCTGGAGTGGTTACGGGACAGGGACCACAACTAATGAAAAACTGTTTTTT.

This clone was observed a handful of times. This chain joins TRBV2 and TRBJ1-5, with 7 bases aligning to TRBD1. CDR1 SNHLY and CDR2 FYNNEI come from the germline V gene. Losses at the gene ends were 4 bases for V and 8 bases for J; bases not matched to a gene: 5. The CDR3 sequence is 13 residues long. CDR3 DNA: TGTGCCAGCAGTGGACAGGGCATTGAGCCCCAGCATTTT. This encodes CASSGQGIEPQHF.

The V and J genes are TRBV2 and TRBJ1-6; possibly TRBD1 for D (5 bases). The CDR3 runs 13 residues. CDR1 SNHLY and CDR2 FYNNEI come from the germline V gene. V lost 6 bases and J 4 bases, leaving 7 bases between the germline ends. CDR3 sequence (DNA): TGTGCCAGCAGGGCAGGGTATAATTCACCCCTCCACTTT. This sequence encodes CASRAGYNSPLHF.

J is TRBJ2-5 and V is TRBV10-1; TRBD2 matches at 9 bases. Germline V gene sequence: CDR1 WNHNN, CDR2 SYGVQD (reference sequence). The length of the CDR3 is 14 residues. The trim removed 4 bases at V and 0 bases at J, leaving 0 bases unmatched. For the CDR3, the DNA is TGCGCCAGCAGTGGGACTAGCGACCAAGAGACCCAGTACTTC. As protein: CASSGTSDQETQYF.

This chain joins TRBV30 and TRBJ2-3, with no clear D. Germline loops: CDR1 GTSNPN, CDR2 SVGIG (reference sequence). Trimming cost V 3 bases and J 2 bases, with 9 bases left between them. The CDR3 runs 13 residues. This chain's CDR3 is CAWSAQHTDTQYF. CDR3 DNA sequence: TGTGCCTGGAGCGCACAGCACACAGATACGCAGTATTTT.

This chain connects TRBV7-9 to TRBJ1-2, with D hard to call. The CDR3 consists of 13 residues. V was pared by 2 bases and J by 4 bases, with 8 bases between. Germline CDR1 SEHNR, CDR2 FQNEAQ (reference sequence). CDR3 in DNA: TGTGCCAGCAGCTTACAAGACTTCTATGGCTACACCTTC. It encodes CASSLQDFYGYTF.

This clone was seen a handful of times. The V and J genes are TRBV30 and TRBJ2-1, with 8 bases that match TRBD2. The germline gives CDR1 GTSNPN, CDR2 SVGIG (reference sequence). The CDR3 extends over 15 amino acids. V dropped 3 bases and J dropped 2; count of bases not matched to a gene: 6. CDR3 in DNA: TGTGCCTGGAGGGCACTAGCGGTCACCTACAATGAGCAGTTCTTC. Translation gives CAWRALAVTYNEQFF.

In this sample, this clone is large. This rearrangement joins TRBV19 to TRBJ2-1; possible D gene TRBD2, 6 bases. Germline V gives CDR1 LNHDA, CDR2 SQIVND (reference sequence). The CDR3 sequence is 15 residues long. V dropped 3 bases and J dropped 0 bases, with 9 bases sitting between them. CDR3 protein: CASSIGLHSYNEQFF. DNA for the CDR3: TGTGCCAGTAGTATTGGACTACACTCCTACAATGAGCAGTTCTTC.

This rearrangement joins TRBV27 to TRBJ1-5; D unresolved. This CDR3 region has 17 residues. From germline, CDR1 is MNHEY and CDR2 SMNVEV (reference sequence). Trimming shortened V by 0 bases and J by 3 bases, and 15 bases separated the two germline ends. CDR3 sequence: CASSLSGWRSPNQPQHF. For the CDR3, the DNA is TGTGCCAGCAGTTTATCCGGGTGGCGCAGCCCCAATCAGCCCCAGCATTTT.

This rearrangement joins TRBV6-5 to TRBJ2-5, with a possible D match to TRBD1 (5 bases). Per germline, CDR1 MNHEY and CDR2 SVGAGI. The CDR3 length is 15 residues. Trimming took off 4 bases at V and 5 bases at J, with 17 bases between the two ends. The CDR3 coding sequence is TGTGCCAGCAGTTCCCCAGGGTTAGGGCGGGAGACCCAGTACTTC. Its protein product is CASSSPGLGRETQYF.

This clone was counted a single time. V usage is TRBV4-1 and J usage is TRBJ1-2; 9 bases map to TRBD1. This CDR3 spans 14 amino acids. Germline V CDR1 and CDR2: MGHRA, YSYEKL. V shed 5 bases and J 3 bases; nucleotides not matched to a gene: 4. The CDR3 is CASSFRTGDYGYTF. CDR3 sequence (DNA): TGCGCCAGCAGCTTCCGGACAGGGGACTATGGCTACACCTTC.

The rearrangement uses TRBV9 and TRBJ2-2, with 10 bases matching TRBD2. Germline CDR1 is SGDLS and CDR2 is YYNGEE. This CDR3 comprises 21 residues. V was clipped by 4 bases and J by 5 bases; unmatched bases: 23. CDR3 DNA: TGTGCCAGCAGCCCGCGAGGGGGCCTAGCGGGGGTACTTTTCGGTACCGGGGAGCTGTTTTTT. Its translation is CASSPRGGLAGVLFGTGELFF.

This clone was seen only once. The V gene is TRBV21-1, the J gene TRBJ2-7; the D call TRBD1 from the table was never checked on the DNA. TRBV21-1 is a pseudogene locus. CDR3 length: 19 amino acids. The DNA of the CDR3 is TGTGCCAGCAGCAAGCAAGGCAGGGGCCCAACAAAGGGGGACTACGAGCAGTACTTC. Protein: CASSKQGRGPTKGDYEQYF.